This TCR beta chain originates from a study of Graves' ophthalmopathy and Graves' hyperthyroidism. Moderate-to-severe activity, CAS ≥3, NOSPECS ≥4 and a duration under 3 months were seen in donors with ophthalmopathy. V was pared by 2 bases and J by 7 bases, with 15 bases between. CDR3 length: 16 residues. Germline CDR1 MNHEY, CDR2 SVGAGI. Scientists amplified the TCR beta CDR3 regions from RNA transcripts. Amplification began with first-round RT-PCR using HTBI primers, then second-round multiplex PCR was performed. TCRdb called the multiplex PCR reads again in MiXCR, with one record for every CDR3 protein. The data show some 150,000 distinct CDR3 sequences, around 39% seen once. This clonotype has ten or more counts.

The sequence was collected from a man aged 30-40 years with Graves' ophthalmopathy. Sequencing was done on a sample of peripheral blood. The chain carries TRBV6-5 and TRBJ1-6; no definite D call. CDR3 residues: CASSYALQSNNSPLHF. The CDR3 DNA sequence: TGTGCCAGCAGTTACGCCCTACAAAGTAACAATTCACCCCTCCACTTT.